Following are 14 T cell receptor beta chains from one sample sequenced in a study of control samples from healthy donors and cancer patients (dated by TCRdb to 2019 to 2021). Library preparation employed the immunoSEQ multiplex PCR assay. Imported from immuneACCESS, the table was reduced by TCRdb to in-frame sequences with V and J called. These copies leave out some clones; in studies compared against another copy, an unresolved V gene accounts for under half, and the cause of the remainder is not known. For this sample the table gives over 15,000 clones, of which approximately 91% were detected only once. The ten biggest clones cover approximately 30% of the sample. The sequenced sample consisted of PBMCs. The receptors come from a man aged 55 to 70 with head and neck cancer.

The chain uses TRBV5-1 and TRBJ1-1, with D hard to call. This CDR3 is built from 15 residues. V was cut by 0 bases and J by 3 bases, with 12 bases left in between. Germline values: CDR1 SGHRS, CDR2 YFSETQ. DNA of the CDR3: TGCGCCAGCAGCTTGGCCGTCGGGGAATACACTGAAGCTTTCTTT. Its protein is CASSLAVGEYTEAFF.

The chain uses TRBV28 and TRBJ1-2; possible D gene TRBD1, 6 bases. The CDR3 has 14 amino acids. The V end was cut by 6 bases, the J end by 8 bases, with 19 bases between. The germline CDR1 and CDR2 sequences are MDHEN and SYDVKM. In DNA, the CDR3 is TGTGCCAGCAGCCCGGGCGGACAGCAAAGAGGCTACACCTTC. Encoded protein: CASSPGGQQRGYTF.

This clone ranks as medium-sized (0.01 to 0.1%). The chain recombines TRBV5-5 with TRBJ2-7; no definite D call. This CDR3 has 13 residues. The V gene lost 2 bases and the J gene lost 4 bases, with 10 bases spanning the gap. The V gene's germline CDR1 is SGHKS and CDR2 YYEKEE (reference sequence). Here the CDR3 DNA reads TGTGCCAGCAGCTTTGACCCTTATTACGAGCAGTACTTC. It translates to CASSFDPYYEQYF.

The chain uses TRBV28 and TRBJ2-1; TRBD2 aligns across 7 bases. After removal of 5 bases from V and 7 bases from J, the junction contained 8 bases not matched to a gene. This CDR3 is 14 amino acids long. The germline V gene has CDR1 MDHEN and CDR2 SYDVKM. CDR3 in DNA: TGTGCCAGCAGTGGGGGGGTAGGTGGGAATGAGCAGTTCTTC. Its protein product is CASSGGVGGNEQFF.

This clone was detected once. The CDR3 DNA reads TGTGCCAGCAGCTTAACGACAGGGGGCGCGGATACGCAGTATTTT. Protein: CASSLTTGGADTQYF. The rearrangement joins TRBV7-3 to TRBJ2-3, with 10 bases identical to TRBD1. The germline V gene has CDR1 SGHTA and CDR2 FQGTGA. V trimming: 0 bases; J trimming: 6 bases; junction bases outside the gene matches: 3. The CDR3 loop spans 15 amino acids.

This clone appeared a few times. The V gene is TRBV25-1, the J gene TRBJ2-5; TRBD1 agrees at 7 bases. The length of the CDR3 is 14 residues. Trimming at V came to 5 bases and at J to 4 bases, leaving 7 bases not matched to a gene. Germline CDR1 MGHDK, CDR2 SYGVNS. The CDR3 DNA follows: TGTGCCAGCAGTCCCCCAGGGGGAATAGAGACCCAGTACTTC. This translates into CASSPPGGIETQYF. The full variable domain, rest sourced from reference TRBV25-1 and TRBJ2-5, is EADIYQTPRYLVIGTGKKITLECSQTMGHDKMYWYQQDPGMELHLIHYSYGVNSTEKGDLSSESTVSRIRTEHFPLTLESARPSHTSQYLCASSPPGGIETQYFGPGTRLLVL.

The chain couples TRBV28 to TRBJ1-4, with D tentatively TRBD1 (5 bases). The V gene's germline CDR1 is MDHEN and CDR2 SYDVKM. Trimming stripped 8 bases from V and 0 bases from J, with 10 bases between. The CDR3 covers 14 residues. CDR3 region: CASGGVATNEKLFF. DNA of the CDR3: TGTGCCAGCGGAGGGGTTGCAACTAATGAAAAACTGTTTTTT.

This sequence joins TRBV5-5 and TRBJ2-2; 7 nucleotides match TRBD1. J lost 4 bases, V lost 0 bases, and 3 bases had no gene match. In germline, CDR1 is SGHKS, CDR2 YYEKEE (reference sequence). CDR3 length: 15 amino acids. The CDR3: CASSLGQGPTGELFF. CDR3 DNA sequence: TGTGCCAGCAGCTTGGGACAGGGTCCCACCGGGGAGCTGTTTTTT.

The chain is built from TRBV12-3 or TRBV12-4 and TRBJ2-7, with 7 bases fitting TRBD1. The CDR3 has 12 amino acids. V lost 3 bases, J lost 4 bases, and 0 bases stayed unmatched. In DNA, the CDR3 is TGTGCCAGCAGTTTGACAGGGTACGAGCAGTACTTC. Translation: CASSLTGYEQYF.

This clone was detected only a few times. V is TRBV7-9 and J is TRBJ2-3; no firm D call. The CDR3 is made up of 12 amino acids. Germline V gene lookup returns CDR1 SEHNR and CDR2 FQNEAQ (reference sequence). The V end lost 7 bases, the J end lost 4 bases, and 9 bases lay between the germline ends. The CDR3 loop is CASTGYADTQYF. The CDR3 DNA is TGTGCCAGCACCGGTTATGCAGATACGCAGTATTTT.

For the CDR3, the DNA is TGTGCCAGCACGGGGCCTGGAAACACCATATATTTT. It yields the protein CASTGPGNTIYF. The genes are TRBV7-9 and TRBJ1-3, with a weak D call TRBD1 (5 bases). Looked up from germline, CDR1 is SEHNR and CDR2 is FQNEAQ (reference sequence). The length of the CDR3 is 12 residues. Trimming removed 7 bases from V and 2 bases from J, with 6 bases in between.

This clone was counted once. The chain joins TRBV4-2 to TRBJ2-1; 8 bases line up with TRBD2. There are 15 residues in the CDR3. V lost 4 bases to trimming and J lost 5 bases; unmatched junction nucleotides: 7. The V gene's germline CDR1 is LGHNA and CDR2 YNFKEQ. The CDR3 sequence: CASSPRPGGDNEQFF. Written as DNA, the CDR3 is TGTGCCAGCAGCCCCCGGCCGGGGGGGGACAATGAGCAGTTCTTC.

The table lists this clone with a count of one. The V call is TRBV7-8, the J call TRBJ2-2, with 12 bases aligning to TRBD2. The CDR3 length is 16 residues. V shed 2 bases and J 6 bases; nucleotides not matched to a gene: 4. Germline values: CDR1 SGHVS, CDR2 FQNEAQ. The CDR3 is CASSLRPSGGAGELFF. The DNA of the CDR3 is TGTGCCAGCAGCTTACGGCCTAGCGGGGGGGCCGGGGAGCTGTTTTTT.

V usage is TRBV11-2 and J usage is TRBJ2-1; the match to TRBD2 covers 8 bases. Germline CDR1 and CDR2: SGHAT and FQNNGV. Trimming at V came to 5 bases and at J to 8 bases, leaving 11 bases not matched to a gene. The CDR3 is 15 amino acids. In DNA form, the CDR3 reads TGTGCCAGCAGCCCCGGGGGGGCGGGGGTCTATGAGCAGTTCTTC. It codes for CASSPGGAGVYEQFF. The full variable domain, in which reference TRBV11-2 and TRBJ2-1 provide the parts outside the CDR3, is EAGVAQSPRYKIIEKRQSVAFWCNPISGHATLYWYQQILGQGPKLLIQFQNNGVVDDSQLPKDRFSAERLKGVDSTLKIQPAKLEDSAVYLCASSPGGAGVYEQFFGPGTRLTVL.